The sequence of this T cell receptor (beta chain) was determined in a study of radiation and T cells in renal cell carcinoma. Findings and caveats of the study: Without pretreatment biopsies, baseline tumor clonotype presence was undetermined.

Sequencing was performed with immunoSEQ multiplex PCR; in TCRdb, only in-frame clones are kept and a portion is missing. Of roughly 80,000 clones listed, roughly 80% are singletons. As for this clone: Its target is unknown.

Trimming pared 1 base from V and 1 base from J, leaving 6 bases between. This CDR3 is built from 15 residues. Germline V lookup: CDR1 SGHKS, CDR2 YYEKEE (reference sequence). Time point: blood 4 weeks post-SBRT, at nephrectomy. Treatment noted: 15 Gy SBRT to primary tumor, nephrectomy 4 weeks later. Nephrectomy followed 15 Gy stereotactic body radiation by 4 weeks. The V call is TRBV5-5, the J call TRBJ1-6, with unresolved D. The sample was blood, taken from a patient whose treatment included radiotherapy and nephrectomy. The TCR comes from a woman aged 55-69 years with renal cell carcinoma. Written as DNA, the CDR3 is TGTGCCAGCAGCTTGTACAGTTCCTATAATTCACCCCTCCACTTT. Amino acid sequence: CASSLYSSYNSPLHF. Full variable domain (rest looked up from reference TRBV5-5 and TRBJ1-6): DAGVTQSPTHLIKTRGQQVTLRCSPISGHKSVSWYQQVLGQGPQFIFQYYEKEERGRGNFPDRFSARQFPNYSSELNVNALLLGDSALYLCASSLYSSYNSPLHFGNGTRLTVT.